The rows below give T cell receptor beta chains drawn from one sample of a study of shared clonotypes between healthy human individuals. Clones were sequenced by immunoSEQ multiplex PCR, and TCRdb holds only the in-frame ones, with some missing. The sample yields 600,000 to 700,000 clones, about three quarters seen once. The source material was memory CD4+ T cells sorted from blood. The receptors come from a woman in her 30s in good health. The CDR3 runs from the conserved cysteine through the conserved F or W. D genes are given only for firm matches. Clone size is shown for a subset of rows, as once, few, many or a class of expanded clone.

size: -; V: TRBV7-2; D: TRBD2; J: TRBJ2-1; CDR3: CASRATSGEGDEQFF; DNA: TGTGCCAGCAGAGCGACTAGCGGGGAGGGGGATGAGCAGTTCTTC
size: -; V: TRBV11-2; D: -; J: TRBJ2-7; CDR3: CASSSLAQGPYEQYF; DNA: TGTGCCAGCAGCTCCCTGGCGCAAGGTCCCTACGAGCAGTACTTC
size: -; V: TRBV2; D: -; J: TRBJ1-2; CDR3: CASSEDDLWYYGYTF; DNA: TGTGCCAGCAGTGAAGACGACCTCTGGTACTATGGCTACACCTTC
size: -; V: TRBV4-1; D: TRBD2; J: TRBJ2-5; CDR3: CASRGLASQETQYF; DNA: TGCGCCAGCAGAGGACTAGCGAGCCAAGAGACCCAGTACTTC
size: -; V: TRBV7-7; D: -; J: TRBJ2-1; CDR3: CASSTDRNNEQFF; DNA: TGTGCCAGCAGCACCGACAGGAACAATGAGCAGTTCTTC
size: -; V: TRBV7-2; D: -; J: TRBJ2-5; CDR3: CASSLARETQYF; DNA: TGTGCCAGCAGCTTAGCGCGAGAGACCCAGTACTTC
size: few; V: TRBV6-1; D: -; J: TRBJ2-4; CDR3: CASSEILAKNIQYF; DNA: TGTGCCAGCAGTGAAATACTAGCCAAAAACATTCAGTACTTC
size: -; V: TRBV28; D: -; J: TRBJ1-5; CDR3: CASRTGGLQPQHF; DNA: TGTGCCAGCAGGACGGGGGGGCTCCAGCCCCAGCATTTT
size: -; V: TRBV11-2; D: -; J: TRBJ2-2; CDR3: CASSPTLMTGELFF; DNA: TGTGCCAGCAGCCCCACCCTTATGACCGGGGAGCTGTTTTTT
size: -; V: TRBV6-6; D: TRBD2; J: TRBJ2-7; CDR3: CASSPTSGRYEQYF; DNA: TGTGCCAGCAGTCCGACTAGCGGTCGCTACGAGCAGTACTTC
size: -; V: TRBV6-5; D: -; J: TRBJ1-4; CDR3: CASRLDTTNEKLFF; DNA: TGTGCCAGCAGACTGGACACAACTAATGAAAAACTGTTTTTT
size: -; V: TRBV5-1; D: -; J: TRBJ1-1; CDR3: CASSGGHENTEAFF; DNA: TGCGCCAGCAGCGGGGGACACGAGAACACTGAAGCTTTCTTT
size: -; V: TRBV6-5; D: -; J: TRBJ2-5; CDR3: CAREGAQETQYF; DNA: TGTGCCAGGGAGGGGGCGCAAGAGACCCAGTACTTC
size: -; V: TRBV28; D: -; J: TRBJ1-5; CDR3: CASSLSGVVQPQHF; DNA: TGTGCCAGCAGTTTAAGCGGGGTTGTGCAGCCCCAGCATTTT
size: once; V: TRBV27; D: -; J: TRBJ2-7; CDR3: CASSFPYEQYF; DNA: TGTGCCAGCAGTTTCCCCTACGAGCAGTACTTC
size: -; V: TRBV6-5; D: -; J: TRBJ1-3; CDR3: CASSSGHSGNTIYF; DNA: TGTGCCAGCAGTTCCGGACACTCTGGAAACACCATATATTTT
size: -; V: TRBV19; D: -; J: TRBJ2-3; CDR3: CASSPRDGSSTDTQYF; DNA: TGTGCCAGTAGTCCCAGGGACGGATCTAGCACAGATACGCAGTATTTT
size: -; V: TRBV18; D: -; J: TRBJ2-5; CDR3: CASSRALTETQYF; DNA: TGTGCCAGCTCACGGGCCCTTACCGAGACCCAGTACTTC
size: few; V: TRBV5-5; D: -; J: TRBJ1-2; CDR3: CASSFGDGYGYTF; DNA: TGTGCCAGCAGCTTTGGGGACGGATATGGCTACACCTTC
size: -; V: TRBV30; D: -; J: TRBJ1-3; CDR3: CAWSRQIGPRKNGNTIYF; DNA: TGTGCCTGGAGCCGACAGATAGGGCCAAGGAAGAATGGAAACACCATATATTTT
size: -; V: TRBV4-1; D: -; J: TRBJ2-3; CDR3: CASSQFRAKDTQYF; DNA: TGCGCCAGCAGCCAATTTAGGGCCAAAGATACGCAGTATTTT
size: -; V: TRBV19; D: TRBD2; J: TRBJ2-1; CDR3: CASSRTSGPYNEQFF; DNA: TGTGCCAGTAGTAGGACTAGCGGGCCCTACAATGAGCAGTTCTTC
size: -; V: TRBV6-5; D: -; J: TRBJ2-6; CDR3: CASRIGPGANVLTF; DNA: TGTGCCAGCAGGATAGGGCCTGGGGCCAACGTCCTGACTTTC
size: -; V: TRBV4-1; D: -; J: TRBJ1-1; CDR3: CASSQGPARERWTEAFF; DNA: TGCGCCAGCAGCCAAGGGCCGGCAAGGGAAAGGTGGACTGAAGCTTTCTTT
size: few; V: TRBV27; D: -; J: TRBJ1-1; CDR3: CASARGENTEAFF; DNA: TGTGCCAGCGCCCGGGGGGAAAACACTGAAGCTTTCTTT
size: few; V: TRBV4-2; D: -; J: TRBJ1-4; CDR3: CASSLLGSSNEKLFF; DNA: TGTGCCAGCAGCCTTCTAGGGAGCTCTAATGAAAAACTGTTTTTT
size: -; V: TRBV14; D: -; J: TRBJ2-3; CDR3: CASSRGAYPSTDTQYF; DNA: TGTGCCAGCAGCCGAGGGGCCTATCCTAGCACAGATACGCAGTATTTT
size: -; V: TRBV14; D: -; J: TRBJ2-1; CDR3: CASSQDFYYNEQFF; DNA: TGTGCCAGCAGCCAGGACTTCTACTACAATGAGCAGTTCTTC
size: -; V: TRBV7-8; D: -; J: TRBJ1-5; CDR3: CASSLGGGNQPQHF; DNA: TGTGCCAGCAGCTTAGGGGGAGGCAATCAGCCCCAGCATTTT
size: -; V: TRBV18; D: -; J: TRBJ1-5; CDR3: CASSPRPPGVGVSNQPQHF; DNA: TGTGCCAGCTCACCGCGCCCGCCAGGGGTGGGGGTCAGCAATCAGCCCCAGCATTTT
size: -; V: TRBV27; D: TRBD1; J: TRBJ1-1; CDR3: CASSLYIDGTGFTEAFF; DNA: TGTGCCAGCAGTTTATATATTGACGGGACAGGGTTCACTGAAGCTTTCTTT
size: -; V: TRBV2; D: TRBD2; J: TRBJ2-1; CDR3: CASSERERGVNHEQFF; DNA: TGTGCCAGCAGTGAAAGGGAGCGGGGGGTAAACCATGAGCAGTTCTTC
size: -; V: TRBV6-6; D: -; J: TRBJ2-7; CDR3: CASSYTSTGGYEQYF; DNA: TGTGCCAGCAGTTACACCTCGACAGGCGGCTACGAGCAGTACTTC
size: -; V: TRBV6-5; D: -; J: TRBJ2-2; CDR3: CASSSPARIGELFF; DNA: TGTGCCAGCAGTTCCCCCGCTAGGATCGGGGAGCTGTTTTTT
size: once; V: TRBV5-4; D: -; J: TRBJ1-4; CDR3: CASSSKRGPTTNEKLFF; DNA: TGTGCCAGCAGCTCAAAGAGAGGACCGACCACTAATGAAAAACTGTTTTTT
size: -; V: TRBV9; D: -; J: TRBJ2-7; CDR3: CASSVGPASDTYEQYF; DNA: TGTGCCAGCAGCGTAGGACCGGCTTCGGATACCTACGAGCAGTACTTC